This T cell receptor beta chain was retrieved from a study of T cell responses to AZD1222 COVID-19 vaccine. In regard to this clone: Its antigen is not known.

Clones were sequenced by immunoSEQ multiplex PCR, and TCRdb holds only the in-frame ones, with some missing. The sample contains some 170,000 clones, approximately 87% of which appear only once. General study points: The study found vaccine-associated CD4 TCRs spanning spike, dominant at 160-218 and 743-854. Baseline seropositives among AZD1222 recipients totaled only five or six.

The CDR3 spans 15 residues. Germline V lookup: CDR1 GTSNPN, CDR2 SVGIG (reference sequence). The trim removed 1 base at V and 2 bases at J, leaving 4 bases unmatched. The V call is TRBV30, the J call TRBJ1-4, with TRBD1 matching over 7 bases. This TCR came from an adult who received the AZD1222 COVID-19 vaccine. The sample was peripheral blood, taken 28 days after the second AZD1222 dose. CDR3 in DNA: TGTGCCTGGAGTGACAGGGGTAGGACTAATGAAAAACTGTTTTTT. It specifies CAWSDRGRTNEKLFF.